This T cell receptor beta chain was found in a study of T cell responses to AZD1222 COVID-19 vaccine. Study-wide results and caveats: Two AZD1222 administrations were followed by greater Spike-specific TCR breadth and depth.

CDR1 and CDR2 from the germline V gene are KGHSH and LQKENI. Trimming stripped 6 bases from V and 0 bases from J, with 14 bases between. The CDR3 spans 15 residues. On this clone itself: Its antigen remains unidentified.

Data came from immunoSEQ multiplex PCR; TCRdb stores just in-frame clones and leaves some out. The sample carries some 110,000 clones, roughly 85% recorded once. Sequenced here: peripheral blood, sampled on day 0 of MenACWY control vaccination. The sequence came from an adult in good health. V gene TRBV18 combines with J gene TRBJ1-2; TRBD1 is a possible D gene (6 bases). CDR3 residues: CASSLDSRTNYGYTF. The DNA for the CDR3 is TGTGCCAGCTCGTTGGACAGCCGCACTAACTATGGCTACACCTTC.